The 20 T cell receptor delta chains reported below all come from one sample, sequenced in a study of gamma-delta chains in newborns, infants, children. TCRdb re-called the reads using CATT. The sample lists roughly 2,000 delta-chain clones; around 1.5% were seen once. The sample comprised blood. The source of these receptors is a child who was a newborn, infant or young child, either healthy, febrile or measles-vaccinated (not recorded which).

Judged by abundance, this clone is large. In the same sample, other DNA sequences code for this CDR3. V and J are TRDV1 and TRDJ1; 11 bases map to TRDD3. CDR1 and CDR2 from the germline V gene are TSWWSYY and QGS. The trim removed 4 bases at V and 9 bases at J, leaving 22 bases unmatched. The CDR3 runs 19 residues. CDR3 loop: CALGGLPWGIRIKPGELIF. The CDR3 region has the DNA TGTGCTCTTGGGGGACTTCCGTGGGGGATACGCATCAAGCCGGGTGAACTCATCTTT.

On this clone itself: A much larger clone lies one base from this, so it may be a read error. Other nucleotide sequences in the sample specify the same CDR3. The J gene is TRDJ1, the V gene TRDV1, with 8 bases that match TRDD3. The germline V gene encodes CDR1 TSWWSYY and CDR2 QGS. This CDR3 contains 16 residues. With 3 bases clipped from V and 8 bases from J, the junction kept 14 bases outside the gene matches. In DNA, the CDR3 is TGTGCTCTTGGGGAGATGTCCGTTCGGGGGGATAGGAAACTCATCTTT. This gives the protein CALGEMSVRGDRKLIF.

As to this clone: This DNA's translation and the protein TCRdb lists, from a much larger clone, do not match at residue 4, likely due to a read error; the protein shown is translated from the DNA. The chain carries TRDV1 and TRDJ1, with TRDD3 identical over 10 bases. The CDR3 has 21 residues. CDR1 is TSWWSYY, CDR2 QGS, per germline. CDR3 amino acids: CALWEVPFYWGISRSTDKLIF. The CDR3 nucleotides read TGTGCTCTTTGGGAAGTCCCTTTTTACTGGGGGATTTCGCGATCCACCGATAAACTCATCTTT.

With regard to this clone: A read error may explain this, as a much larger clone is one base away. This sequence joins TRDV1 and TRDJ1; 10 bases align to TRDD3. Germline loops: CDR1 TSWWSYY, CDR2 QGS. This CDR3 has 24 amino acids. The CDR3 sequence: CAIGELFPDLLLPLLGDGTDKLIF. In DNA, the CDR3 is TGTGCTATTGGGGAACTATTCCCTGATTTACTCCTACCGCTACTGGGGGATGGCACCGATAAACTCATCTTT.

Note on this clone: This sequence may be a read error, since a much larger clone differs from it by one base. Additional DNA sequences in this sample encode the identical CDR3. This chain uses TRDV1 with TRDJ1, with D uncertain. The CDR3 runs to 19 residues. Per germline, CDR1 TSWWSYY and CDR2 QGS. The CDR3: CALGEPPHGISSHTDKLIF. The DNA for the CDR3 is TGTGCTCTTGGGGAACCCCCCCACGGAATTTCATCTCACACTGATAAACTCATCTTT.

This clone was recorded a few times. A far larger clone is only one base removed, so a read error is likely. The identical CDR3 is also encoded by other nucleotide sequences in the sample. The V gene is TRDV1, the J gene TRDJ2; D may be TRDD3 (5 bases). The CDR3 spans 14 residues. Germline V gene data show CDR1 as TSWWSYY and CDR2 as QGS. In nucleotides, the CDR3 is TGTGCCCTTGGGGAACTTGGTTTGGTGGCACAACTCTTCTTT. Translating gives CALGELGLVAQLFF.

Regarding this clone: The protein TCRdb lists belongs to a much larger clone and differs from this DNA's translation at residue 8, which points to a read error; the protein shown is made from the DNA. The chain couples TRDV1 to TRDJ1, with 8 positions matching TRDD3. From germline, CDR1 is TSWWSYY and CDR2 QGS. The V gene end was trimmed by 2 bases and the J gene end by 0 bases; junction bases not matched to a gene: 20. This CDR3 is built from 21 residues. The CDR3 protein is CALGEDLRTLWGMGYTDKLIF. In nucleotides, the CDR3 is TGTGCTCTTGGGGAAGACCTTCGTACCTTGTGGGGGATGGGATACACCGATAAACTCATCTTT.

This clone was observed a few times. The protein TCRdb lists belongs to a much larger clone and differs from this DNA's translation at residue 10, which points to a read error; the protein shown is made from the DNA. This sequence joins TRDV1 and TRDJ1; 8 nucleotides match TRDD3. Here the J gene was assigned by germline matching of the DNA, as TCRdb has none. The CDR3 spans 15 residues. Germline CDR1 is TSWWSYY and CDR2 is QGS. V shed 3 bases and J 8 bases; nucleotides not matched to a gene: 11. The CDR3 spells CALGDPCLGECKLIF. The CDR3 DNA follows: TGTGCTCTTGGGGATCCCTGTCTGGGGGAGTGCAAACTCATCTTT.

V usage is TRDV1 and J usage is TRDJ1; 7 nucleotides match TRDD3. Since TCRdb gives no J gene, matching the DNA to germline was used here to assign it. V dropped 4 bases and J dropped 0; count of bases not matched to a gene: 14. The germline V gene has CDR1 TSWWSYY and CDR2 QGS. CDR3 length: 18 amino acids. The chain's CDR3 is CALGVSNTGDKDTDKLIF. CDR3 in DNA: TGTGCTCTTGGGGTTTCCAATACTGGGGACAAGGACACCGATAAACTCATCTTT.

The chain links TRDV2 to TRDJ1, with 10 nucleotides matching TRDD3. Germline values: CDR1 GEAIGNYY, CDR2 EKD. The CDR3 is made up of 19 amino acids. V was clipped by 0 bases and J by 1 base; unmatched bases: 13. The CDR3 protein is CACDTGYWGISRSTDKLIF. For the CDR3, the DNA is TGTGCCTGTGACACCGGTTACTGGGGGATTTCGCGATCCACCGATAAACTCATCTTT.

Turning to this clone: TCRdb's protein, taken from a much larger clone, differs from this DNA's translation at residue 20, likely owing to a read error; the protein displayed comes from the DNA. The chain couples TRDV1 to TRDJ1; TRDD3 aligns across 11 bases. Germline values: CDR1 TSWWSYY, CDR2 QGS. This CDR3 region has 21 residues. CDR3 in amino acids: CALGEPPAPMGDTPYTDKLTF. Written as DNA, the CDR3 is TGTGCTCTTGGGGAACCTCCCGCTCCGATGGGGGATACGCCTTACACCGATAAACTCACCTTT.

A few counts support this clone. V usage is TRDV1 and J usage is TRDJ3; 11 bases map to TRDD3. Germline CDR1 and CDR2: TSWWSYY and QGS. The CDR3 contains 24 residues. The trim removed 4 bases at V and 0 bases at J, leaving 20 bases unmatched. CDR3 residues: CALGGHKPPRLGDTVSWDTRQMFF. The DNA for the CDR3 is TGTGCTCTTGGGGGACATAAACCCCCGAGGCTGGGGGATACAGTCTCCTGGGACACCCGACAGATGTTTTTC.

This clone appeared a few times. For this DNA, TCRdb reports the protein of a much larger clone, which diverges at residue 2, most likely from a read error; the protein presented here is translated directly from the DNA. This rearrangement joins TRDV3 to TRDJ1, with D maybe TRDD2 (6 bases). This CDR3 region has 20 residues. The germline V gene has CDR1 TVYSNPD and CDR2 GDNSRS (reference sequence). CDR3 nucleotides: TGTTCCTTCCAAAAGGACCGACAGATGGGGACCTACGGGGGTGGCGATAAACTCATCTTT. Translating gives CSFQKDRQMGTYGGGDKLIF.

On this clone itself: Other DNA sequences of this sample code for an identical CDR3. The chain carries TRDV1 and TRDJ1; 7 nucleotides align to TRDD3. Germline CDR1 is TSWWSYY and CDR2 is QGS. The CDR3 is made up of 23 amino acids. J was trimmed by 1 base and V by 3 bases; bases with no gene match: 29. CDR3 sequence: CALGEPHPIRVTGDRGGTDKLIF. The DNA of the CDR3 is TGTGCTCTTGGGGAGCCGCACCCGATAAGGGTGACTGGGGATAGGGGGGGCACCGATAAACTCATCTTT.

Concerning this clone itself: For this DNA, TCRdb reports the protein of a much larger clone, which diverges at residue 4, most likely from a read error; the protein presented here is translated directly from the DNA. V gene TRDV1 combines with J gene TRDJ2; TRDD3 matches at 10 bases. Germline V lookup: CDR1 TSWWSYY, CDR2 QGS. The CDR3 is 20 amino acids. The CDR3 loop reads CALVEHRTAYWGIAPAQLFF. The DNA for the CDR3 is TGTGCTCTTGTGGAACACAGGACGGCGTACTGGGGGATTGCGCCAGCACAACTCTTCTTT.

As concerns this clone: Given a far larger clone just one base away, this is likely a sequencing read error. The sample has other DNA sequences that encode this CDR3 too. The chain has TRDV1 and TRDJ1; TRDD3 matches at 7 bases. V lost 3 bases to trimming and J lost 0 bases; unmatched junction nucleotides: 28. The CDR3 totals 23 residues. In germline, CDR1 is TSWWSYY, CDR2 QGS. CDR3 loop: CALGDLNYPEWITRDTDTDKLIF. The CDR3, as DNA: TGTGCTCTTGGGGATCTCAACTATCCGGAATGGATAACTCGGGATACAGACACCGATAAACTCATCTTT.

As for this clone: The protein given by TCRdb reflects a much larger clone and differs at residue 8 from this DNA's translation, likely from a read error; the protein shown is the DNA's translation. The V call is TRDV2, the J call TRDJ1; no definite D call. This CDR3 is 12 amino acids long. Germline V gene data show CDR1 as GEAIGNYY and CDR2 as EKD. The V gene lost 0 bases and the J gene lost 2 bases, with 3 bases spanning the gap. The CDR3 reads CACDTVTDKLIF. The CDR3 nucleotides are TGTGCCTGTGACACCGTTACCGATAAACTCATCTTT.

This clone was counted a few times. The protein given by TCRdb reflects a much larger clone and differs at residue 12 from this DNA's translation, likely from a read error; the protein shown is the DNA's translation. This chain links TRDV1 with TRDJ1; D tentatively reads TRDD2 or TRDD3 (6 bases each). CDR1 and CDR2 (germline): TSWWSYY, QGS. Between the trimmed V and J ends, which lost 2 bases and 0 bases, there was a span of 31 bases. This CDR3 is 22 amino acids long. The CDR3 protein is CALGEVQSYPVEDTGYTDKLIF. In DNA form, the CDR3 reads TGTGCTCTTGGGGAAGTCCAATCCTACCCAGTGGAGGATACAGGGTACACCGATAAACTCATCTTT.

This clone was seen only a few times. The protein given by TCRdb reflects a much larger clone and differs at residue 19 from this DNA's translation, likely from a read error; the protein shown is the DNA's translation. CDR3 DNA sequence: TGTGCTCTTGGGGAACTTCAAACGTTCCCTCGAGGCCCTTACACCGATAAACTCACCTTT. This codes for CALGELQTFPRGPYTDKLTF. The gene calls are TRDV1 and TRDJ1; D unclear. In germline, CDR1 is TSWWSYY, CDR2 QGS. The CDR3 totals 20 residues.

This clone was observed a handful of times. This may stem from a read error, because a much larger clone lies one nucleotide away. The rearrangement links TRDV1 to TRDJ1; 10 positions match TRDD3. This CDR3 is built from 23 residues. CDR1 and CDR2 (germline): TSWWSYY, QGS. CDR3 DNA: TGTGCTCTTGGGGAAGAACTTCGACCGTACTGGGGGATGCTATACCCCTACACCGAGAAACTCATCTTT. As protein: CALGEELRPYWGMLYPYTEKLIF.